Described below is a single TCR beta chain sequence and its context. Antigen: not known. TCRdb's copy holds only in-frame clones and misses some; the assay was immunoSEQ multiplex PCR. The sample contains just under 95,000 clones, around 87% of which appear only once. The sample belongs to a study of OX40 agonist ivuxolimab in advanced cancers. Whole-study context: The patients' treatment was ivuxolimab, an agonistic anti-OX40 (CD134) antibody. Across the patients, intravenous ivuxolimab was delivered every 2 weeks at 0.01 to 10 mg/kg. Patients assigned to dose escalation were diagnosed with hepatocellular carcinoma, melanoma, renal cell or head and neck cancer. Findings of the study overall: The expanded peripheral T cells' antigen specificity was not determined.

The CDR3 has 13 residues. Germline CDR1 is SGHTA and CDR2 is FQGNSA. Trimming removed 4 bases from V and 4 bases from J, with 9 bases in between. This sequence joins TRBV7-2 and TRBJ2-3; weak D call: TRBD1 (6 bases). The sample consisted of CD4+ or CD8+ T cells sorted from blood, taken in a trial of the OX40 agonist ivuxolimab. This TCR was recovered from an adult with an advanced solid tumor such as melanoma, head and neck, liver or kidney cancer. CDR3 in amino acids: CASSSTGPDTQYF. The CDR3 region has the DNA TGTGCCAGCAGCTCCACAGGGCCAGATACGCAGTATTTT.